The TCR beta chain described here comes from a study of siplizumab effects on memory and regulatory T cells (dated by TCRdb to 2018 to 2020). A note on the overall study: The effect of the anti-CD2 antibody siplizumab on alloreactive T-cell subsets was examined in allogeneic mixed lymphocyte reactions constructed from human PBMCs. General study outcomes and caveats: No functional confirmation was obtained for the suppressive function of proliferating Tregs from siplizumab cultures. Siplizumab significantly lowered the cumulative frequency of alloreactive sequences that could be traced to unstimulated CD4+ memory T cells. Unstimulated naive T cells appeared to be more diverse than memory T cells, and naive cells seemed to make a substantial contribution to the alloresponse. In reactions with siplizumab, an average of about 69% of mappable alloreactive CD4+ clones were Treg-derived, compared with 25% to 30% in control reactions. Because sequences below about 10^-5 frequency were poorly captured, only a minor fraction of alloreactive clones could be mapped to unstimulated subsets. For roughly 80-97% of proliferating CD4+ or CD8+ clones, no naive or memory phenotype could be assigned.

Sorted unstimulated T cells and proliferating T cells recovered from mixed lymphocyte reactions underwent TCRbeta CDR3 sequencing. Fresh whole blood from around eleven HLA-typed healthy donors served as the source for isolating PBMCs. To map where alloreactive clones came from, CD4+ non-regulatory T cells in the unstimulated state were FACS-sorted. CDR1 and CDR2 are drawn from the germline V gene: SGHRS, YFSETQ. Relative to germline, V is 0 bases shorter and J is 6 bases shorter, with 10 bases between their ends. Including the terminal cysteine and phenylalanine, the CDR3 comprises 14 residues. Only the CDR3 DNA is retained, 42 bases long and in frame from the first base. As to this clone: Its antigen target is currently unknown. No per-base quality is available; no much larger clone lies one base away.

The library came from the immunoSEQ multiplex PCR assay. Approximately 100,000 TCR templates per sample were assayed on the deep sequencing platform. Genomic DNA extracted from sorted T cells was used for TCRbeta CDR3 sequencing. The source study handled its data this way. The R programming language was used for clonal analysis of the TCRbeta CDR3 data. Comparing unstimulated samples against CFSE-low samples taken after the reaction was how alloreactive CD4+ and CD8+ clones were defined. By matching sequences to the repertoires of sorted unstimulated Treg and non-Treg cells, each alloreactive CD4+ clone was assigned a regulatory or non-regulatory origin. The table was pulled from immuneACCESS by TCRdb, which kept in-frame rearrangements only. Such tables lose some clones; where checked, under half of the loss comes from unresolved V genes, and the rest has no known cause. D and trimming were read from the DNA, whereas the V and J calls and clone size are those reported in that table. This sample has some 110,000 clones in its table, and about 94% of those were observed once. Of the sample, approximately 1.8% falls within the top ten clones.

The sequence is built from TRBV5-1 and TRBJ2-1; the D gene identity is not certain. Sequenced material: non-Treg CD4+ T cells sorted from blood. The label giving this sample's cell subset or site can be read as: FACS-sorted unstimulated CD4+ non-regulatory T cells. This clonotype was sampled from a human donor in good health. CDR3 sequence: CASSLEKAFNEQFF. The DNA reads TGCGCCAGCAGCTTGGAGAAAGCTTTCAATGAGCAGTTCTTC.